Following are 13 T cell receptor beta chains from one sample sequenced in a study of Graves' ophthalmopathy and Graves' hyperthyroidism. RNA transcripts were the source from which TCR beta CDR3 regions were amplified. The first round was an RT-PCR with HTBI primers, and the second round was a multiplex PCR. TCRdb passed the multiplex PCR reads through MiXCR, listing each CDR3 protein once. This sample yields about 700,000 distinct CDR3 sequences, of which about two fifths are seen a single time; 3% to 3.5% belongs to the top ten. Sequenced sample: peripheral blood. These receptors all come from an adult man with Graves' ophthalmopathy.

This clonotype was observed a handful of times. This sequence joins TRBV6-1 and TRBJ1-1; 8 positions agree with TRBD1. The length of the CDR3 is 14 residues. V was pared by 5 bases and J by 5 bases, with 7 bases of the junction left unmatched. Germline-derived CDR1 and CDR2 are MNHNS and SASEGT. CDR3 amino acids: CASSSTTGVTEAFF. As DNA, the CDR3 is TGTGCCAGCAGTTCCACGACAGGGGTTACTGAAGCTTTCTTT.

The chain employs TRBV7-8 and TRBJ2-2; D is unclear. Trimming took 1 base from V and 1 from J, leaving 16 bases between them. The germline V gene has CDR1 SGHVS and CDR2 FQNEAQ. CDR3 size: 18 residues. The CDR3 reads CASSLVRAPLLNTGELFF. CDR3 nucleotide sequence: TGTGCCAGCAGCTTAGTCCGGGCCCCCCTTTTGAACACCGGGGAGCTGTTTTTT.

This chain uses TRBV20-1 with TRBJ2-2; D unclear. The CDR3 is 14 residues long. The V and J ends lost 5 bases and 2 bases respectively, with 12 bases between them. Germline CDR1 DFQATT, CDR2 SNEGSKA (reference sequence). This chain's CDR3 is CSAADLLNTGELFF. CDR3 nucleotide sequence: TGCAGTGCTGCCGATCTCCTAAACACCGGGGAGCTGTTTTTT.

The chain couples TRBV29-1 to TRBJ2-7; maybe TRBD2 (6 bases). Germline V gene data show CDR1 as SQVTM and CDR2 as ANQGSEA. CDR3 size: 13 residues. Trimming removed 1 base at V and 6 bases at J, with 13 bases between. Written as DNA, the CDR3 is TGCAGCGTTGAAGGCAGGGCCGGGGGCGAGCAGTACTTC. Its translation is CSVEGRAGGEQYF.

The chain combines TRBV7-9 with TRBJ1-1, with a weak D call TRBD1 (6 bases). Germline CDR1 SEHNR, CDR2 FQNEAQ (reference sequence). The CDR3 runs to 12 residues. V was clipped by 9 bases and J by 4 bases, with 12 bases between them. Here the CDR3 DNA reads TGTGCCAGTCAGGGGCTGGGCACTGAAGCTTTCTTT. Amino acids: CASQGLGTEAFF.

This clonotype appeared many times. The chain carries TRBV20-1 and TRBJ2-5, with 7 bases lining up with TRBD1. This CDR3 is 14 amino acids long. Trimming cost V 6 bases and J 2 bases; bases outside gene matches: 9. Per germline, CDR1 DFQATT and CDR2 SNEGSKA (reference sequence). The CDR3 sequence is CSARDSIPQETQYF. The CDR3, as DNA: TGCAGTGCCAGGGACAGCATCCCTCAAGAGACCCAGTACTTC.

The sample holds one count of this clonotype. With a much larger clone just one base away, this may be a read error. The rearrangement links TRBV7-2 to TRBJ2-7, with D unclear. The CDR3 is 13 residues long. CDR1 is SGHTA and CDR2 is FQGNSA in the germline V gene. The CDR3 sequence is CASSFRNGYEQCF. CDR3 nucleotide sequence: TGTGCCAGCAGCTTTCGCAATGGCTACGAGCAGTGCTTC.

About this clonotype itself: This may be a read error, as it is one base from a much larger clone. The chain has TRBV7-8 and TRBJ2-7; 8 nucleotides match TRBD1. From germline, CDR1 is SGHVS and CDR2 FQNEAQ. The CDR3 spans 14 residues. CDR3: CASSLDPGGAEQHF. The CDR3 DNA follows: TGTGCCAGCAGCTTGGATCCAGGGGGCGCCGAGCAGCACTTC.

The chain joins TRBV20-1 to TRBJ1-6; no definite D call. V shed 3 bases and J shed 4 bases, with 16 bases lying between them. The CDR3 is 16 residues long. Germline CDR1 and CDR2: DFQATT and SNEGSKA (reference sequence). The CDR3 DNA reads as TGCAGTGCTAGGGAGGGTTTTCCCTCTTATAATTCACCCCTCCACTTT. It specifies CSAREGFPSYNSPLHF.

The genes are TRBV5-1 and TRBJ2-7; perhaps TRBD1 as D (6 bases). The ends were cut back, 0 bases at V and 6 bases at J, with 10 bases in the middle. The CDR3 is made up of 13 amino acids. Germline V lookup: CDR1 SGHRS, CDR2 YFSETQ. The CDR3 sequence is CASSLVQGCEQYF. The DNA for the CDR3 is TGCGCCAGCAGCTTGGTACAGGGCTGCGAGCAGTACTTC.

This clonotype occurred many times. V usage is TRBV19 and J usage is TRBJ1-4, with D tentatively TRBD1 (5 bases). Germline V gene lookup returns CDR1 LNHDA and CDR2 SQIVND (reference sequence). There are 15 residues in the CDR3. V was pared by 4 bases and J by 6 bases, with 15 bases between. The CDR3 loop is CASSTYAGEDEKLFF. Here the CDR3 DNA reads TGTGCCAGTAGTACCTACGCGGGGGAAGATGAAAAACTGTTTTTT.

This clonotype was counted ten times or more. In DNA, the CDR3 is TGTGCCAGCAGCTTAGCGCAATGGCACGAGCAGTACTTC. It encodes CASSLAQWHEQYF. This chain joins TRBV7-9 and TRBJ2-7; no reliable D call. The V gene's germline CDR1 is SEHNR and CDR2 FQNEAQ (reference sequence). The CDR3 totals 13 residues. V was cut by 0 bases and J by 5 bases, with 8 bases left in between.

Worth noting for this clonotype: This could be a read error, since a much larger clone is one nucleotide away. The chain combines TRBV7-9 with TRBJ1-1, with D uncertain. Trimming cost V 5 bases and J 0 bases, with 7 bases left between them. Germline V gene lookup returns CDR1 SEHNR and CDR2 FQNEAQ (reference sequence). CDR3 length: 13 residues. The chain's CDR3 is CASSHDMNTEAFF. CDR3 bases: TGTGCCAGCAGCCACGACATGAACACTGAAGCTTTCTTT.